Presented here are 30 T cell receptor beta chains from one specimen sequenced in a study of blood T cell repertoires in COVID-19. Data came from immunoSEQ multiplex PCR; TCRdb stores just in-frame clones and leaves some out. The sample lists around 76,000 clones, roughly 80% occurring once. Sequenced material: peripheral blood. The receptors were gathered from an older woman with acute or convalescent COVID-19.

V is TRBV9 and J is TRBJ2-7; 7 bases are a match to TRBD1. Germline values: CDR1 SGDLS, CDR2 YYNGEE. Germline trimming cut 2 bases from V and 4 bases from J; bases unmatched to any gene: 9. CDR3 length: 15 residues. The CDR3 here is CASSVAGTVIYEQYF. The CDR3 coding sequence is TGTGCCAGCAGCGTGGCCGGGACAGTCATATACGAGCAGTACTTC. The variable domain in full, completed from reference TRBV9 and TRBJ2-7, reads DSGVTQTPKHLITATGQRVTLRCSPRSGDLSVYWYQQSLDQGLQFLIQYYNGEERAKGNILERFSAQQFPDLHSELNLSSLELGDSALYFCASSVAGTVIYEQYFGPGTRLTVT.

The chain links TRBV29-1 to TRBJ2-1, with 10 positions matching TRBD2. This CDR3 comprises 16 residues. Losses at the gene ends were 6 bases for V and 4 bases for J; bases not matched to a gene: 12. The germline V gene has CDR1 SQVTM and CDR2 ANQGSEA. CDR3 sequence (DNA): TGCAGCGTCAAGACCGTGGGACTAGCGCAATACAATGAGCAGTTCTTC. It specifies CSVKTVGLAQYNEQFF.

V and J are TRBV5-6 and TRBJ2-1; 7 nucleotides agree with TRBD1. Germline trimming cut 3 bases from V and 9 bases from J; bases unmatched to any gene: 3. The germline V gene has CDR1 SGHDT and CDR2 YYEEEE. There are 12 residues in the CDR3. CDR3 nucleotide sequence: TGTGCCAGCAGCTCAGGGGGTCCTGAGCAGTTCTTC. Residues: CASSSGGPEQFF.

This chain connects TRBV29-1 to TRBJ1-5; a possible D gene is TRBD1 (6 bases). V was shortened by 4 bases and J by 4 bases, with 8 bases between the two germline ends. CDR3 length: 12 residues. CDR1 is SQVTM, CDR2 ANQGSEA, per germline. The CDR3 DNA sequence: TGCAGCGTTGGACAGGAGAATCAGCCCCAGCATTTT. This translates into CSVGQENQPQHF.

The J gene is TRBJ2-2, the V gene TRBV7-8; 9 bases are shared with TRBD2. Germline V gene data show CDR1 as SGHVS and CDR2 as FQNEAQ. CDR3 length equals 16 residues. V lost 3 bases to trimming and J lost 1 base; unmatched junction nucleotides: 3. CDR3 nucleotides: TGTGCCAGCAGCTTCAGCGGGGGGAGGAACACCGGGGAGCTGTTTTTT. It yields the protein CASSFSGGRNTGELFF.

This clone was found once. The chain recombines TRBV5-5 with TRBJ2-1; 10 bases match TRBD1. The length of the CDR3 is 15 residues. With V trimmed by 1 base and J by 4 bases, 2 bases remained unmatched. Germline-derived CDR1 and CDR2 are SGHKS and YYEKEE (reference sequence). The chain's CDR3 is CASSLSGQGYNEQFF. The DNA of the CDR3 is TGTGCCAGCAGCTTGTCGGGACAGGGGTACAATGAGCAGTTCTTC.

The rearrangement links TRBV30 to TRBJ2-5; the match to TRBD2 covers 11 bases. In germline, CDR1 is GTSNPN, CDR2 SVGIG (reference sequence). V dropped 4 bases and J dropped 4; count of bases not matched to a gene: 2. The CDR3 spans 13 residues. CDR3 sequence: CAWTGLAGETQYF. CDR3 nucleotide sequence: TGTGCCTGGACAGGACTAGCGGGAGAGACCCAGTACTTC.

This clone occurred a few times. CDR3 in DNA: TGTGCCATCAGTGAGCCAGGGGAGACCCAGTACTTC. It is translated as CAISEPGETQYF. The gene calls are TRBV10-3 and TRBJ2-5; TRBD1 is a possible D gene (5 bases). The CDR3 has 12 amino acids. Germline loops: CDR1 ENHRY, CDR2 SYGVKD. The V and J ends lost 2 bases and 5 bases respectively, with 6 bases between them.

V usage is TRBV6-5 and J usage is TRBJ1-2; D may be TRBD1 (5 bases). V was trimmed by 6 bases and J by 4 bases, leaving 18 bases between them. The length of the CDR3 is 15 residues. Germline assignment: CDR1 MNHEY and CDR2 SVGAGI. CDR3 region: CASRDTRTDLYGYTF. The CDR3 nucleotides read TGTGCCAGCAGGGACACAAGGACGGATCTCTATGGCTACACCTTC.

V gene TRBV6-2 or TRBV6-3 combines with J gene TRBJ1-2, with 7 positions matching TRBD1. The germline gives CDR1 MNHEY, CDR2 SVGEGT. The V gene end was trimmed by 5 bases and the J gene end by 2 bases; junction bases not matched to a gene: 8. The CDR3 spans 15 residues. CDR3 sequence reads: CASSDPTGLNYGYTF. As DNA, the CDR3 is TGTGCCAGCAGTGACCCGACAGGGTTGAACTATGGCTACACCTTC.

The V call is TRBV6-2 or TRBV6-3, the J call TRBJ2-1; 7 bases are shared with TRBD1. CDR1 is MNHEY and CDR2 is SVGEGT in the germline V gene. Losses at the gene ends were 4 bases for V and 4 bases for J; bases not matched to a gene: 7. The length of the CDR3 is 15 residues. CDR3 sequence reads: CASSFGTASYNEQFF. CDR3 sequence (DNA): TGTGCCAGCAGTTTCGGGACAGCTAGTTACAATGAGCAGTTCTTC.

This sequence joins TRBV2 and TRBJ1-4, with 7 bases matching TRBD1. This CDR3 has 15 residues. V shed 4 bases, J shed 7 bases, and the junction held 9 bases outside the gene matches. Looked up from germline, CDR1 is SNHLY and CDR2 is FYNNEI. CDR3 region: CASSAPGQWGEKLFF. CDR3 bases: TGTGCCAGCAGTGCTCCGGGACAGTGGGGTGAAAAACTGTTTTTT.

The chain is built from TRBV9 and TRBJ2-1; TRBD2 matches 9 bases. The length of the CDR3 is 15 residues. Unmatched junction bases numbered 6, after V lost 3 bases and J lost 5 bases. CDR1 and CDR2 (germline): SGDLS, YYNGEE. For the CDR3, the DNA is TGTGCCAGCAGCGCCCTAGCGGGGCTTAACAATGAGCAGTTCTTC. Its protein is CASSALAGLNNEQFF.

The chain joins TRBV7-2 to TRBJ2-7, with 9 bases identical to TRBD2. CDR1 SGHTA and CDR2 FQGNSA come from the germline V gene. This CDR3 has 15 amino acids. The V segment lost 1 base and the J segment 3 bases; nucleotides outside the gene matches: 4. CDR3: CASSLGGTSFYEQYF. In nucleotides, the CDR3 is TGTGCCAGCAGCTTAGGCGGGACTAGCTTCTACGAGCAGTACTTC.

This sequence joins TRBV5-1 and TRBJ1-4; 8 nucleotides line up with TRBD1. This CDR3 is 14 amino acids long. The J segment lost 7 bases and the V segment lost 4 bases, leaving 6 bases of the junction unmatched. CDR1 is SGHRS and CDR2 is YFSETQ in the germline V gene. The CDR3 coding sequence is TGCGCCAGCAGCCGGGACAGGATGACTGAAAAACTGTTTTTT. Amino acids: CASSRDRMTEKLFF.

The rearrangement joins TRBV5-5 to TRBJ1-2; 8 bases align to TRBD1. V lost 2 bases, J lost 5 bases, and 5 bases stayed unmatched. The V gene's germline CDR1 is SGHKS and CDR2 YYEKEE (reference sequence). The CDR3 has 14 residues. The CDR3 nucleotides read TGTGCCAGCAGCTTAAGTACAGGGGGGTATGGCTACACCTTC. Translation gives CASSLSTGGYGYTF.

This chain links TRBV7-8 with TRBJ2-3, with no clear D. The CDR3 is made up of 12 amino acids. Trimming took off 6 bases at V and 5 bases at J, with 9 bases between the two ends. Germline CDR1 SGHVS, CDR2 FQNEAQ. The CDR3: CASSSLVDTQYF. The DNA of the CDR3 is TGTGCCAGCAGTTCTCTCGTAGATACGCAGTATTTT.

This clone was observed a handful of times. The chain links TRBV7-3 to TRBJ2-7; weak D call: TRBD1 (6 bases). V dropped 4 bases and J dropped 6 bases, with 16 bases sitting between them. CDR3 length: 14 amino acids. CDR1 is SGHTA, CDR2 FQGTGA, per germline. In nucleotides, the CDR3 is TGTGCCAGCAGCTCCCCTCCAGGGGATTCCGAGCAGTACTTC. This gives the protein CASSSPPGDSEQYF.

The chain combines TRBV30 with TRBJ1-3; TRBD1 matches at 7 bases. Germline trimming cut 2 bases from V and 1 base from J; bases unmatched to any gene: 11. Germline V CDR1 and CDR2: GTSNPN, SVGIG (reference sequence). The CDR3 is 17 residues long. The CDR3 protein is CAWSQPWGTASGNTIYF. CDR3 nucleotides: TGTGCCTGGAGTCAACCCTGGGGGACAGCGTCTGGAAACACCATATATTTT.

The chain links TRBV3-1 (or the pseudogene TRBV3-2) to TRBJ1-4; tentative D call: TRBD1 (5 bases). Germline V gene data show CDR1 as LGHDT and CDR2 as YNNKEL (reference sequence). The CDR3 is 15 residues long. V lost 1 base and J lost 8, with 14 bases in between. This CDR3 reads CASSQGGPGGEKLFF. The CDR3 DNA sequence: TGTGCCAGCAGCCAAGGGGGCCCCGGCGGCGAAAAACTGTTTTTT.

Only one count was recorded for this clone. The chain links TRBV10-3 to TRBJ2-5; maybe TRBD2 (6 bases). Germline V gives CDR1 ENHRY, CDR2 SYGVKD. There are 11 residues in the CDR3. V lost 4 bases, J lost 8 bases, and 8 bases lay in between. CDR3 sequence (DNA): TGTGCCATCAGTGGGGGGGACACCCAGTACTTC. This codes for CAISGGDTQYF.

This clone has a single count. The chain is built from TRBV6-5 and TRBJ2-7; 8 bases are a match to TRBD1. There are 12 residues in the CDR3. After removal of 6 bases from V and 6 bases from J, the junction contained 4 bases not matched to a gene. CDR1 MNHEY and CDR2 SVGAGI come from the germline V gene. The CDR3 here is CASRDRVGEQYF. CDR3 bases: TGTGCCAGCAGGGACAGGGTGGGCGAGCAGTACTTC.

The chain recombines TRBV18 with TRBJ1-3; 9 nucleotides match TRBD1. The V gene's germline CDR1 is KGHSH and CDR2 LQKENI. The CDR3 sequence is 16 residues long. The junction had 3 bases not matched to a gene; V was cut back by 3 bases and J by 0 bases. In nucleotides, the CDR3 is TGTGCCAGCTCACCCCAGGGACAGGGCTCTGGAAACACCATATATTTT. Translating gives CASSPQGQGSGNTIYF.

This clone was counted between two and nine times. This chain links TRBV4-3 with TRBJ2-7; TRBD1 matches at 8 bases. The trim removed 3 bases at V and 4 bases at J, leaving 5 bases unmatched. This CDR3 has 14 residues. The germline V gene encodes CDR1 LGHNA and CDR2 YSLEER. As DNA, the CDR3 is TGCGCCAGCAGCCACGCAGGGGGCGGGTACGAGCAGTACTTC. Its protein product is CASSHAGGGYEQYF.

Only a few counts were recorded for this clone. The V gene is TRBV9, the J gene TRBJ2-1; 10 positions match TRBD2. The CDR3 loop spans 17 amino acids. Trimming cost V 0 bases and J 4 bases; bases outside gene matches: 7. CDR1 SGDLS and CDR2 YYNGEE come from the germline V gene. The chain's CDR3 is CASSVGPSGGRYNEQFF. CDR3 nucleotides: TGTGCCAGCAGCGTAGGTCCTAGCGGGGGCCGTTACAATGAGCAGTTCTTC.

With respect to this clone: Germline is not matched at one junction end, which may reflect a read error. The genes are TRBV28 and TRBJ2-1, with D hard to call. Germline-derived CDR1 and CDR2 are MDHEN and SYDVKM. The CDR3 is made up of 11 amino acids. The CDR3 bases are TGTGCCAGCAGGCTATACAGTGAGCAGTTCTTC. Amino acids: CASRLYSEQFF. Full variable domain (missing parts from reference TRBV28 and TRBJ2-1): DVKVTQSSRYLVKRTGEKVFLECVQDMDHENMFWYRQDPGLGLRLIYFSYDVKMKEKGDIPEGYSVSREKKERFSLILESASTNQTSMYLCASRLYSEQFFGPGTRLTVL.

V and J are TRBV19 and TRBJ1-3; D unclear. V was cut by 3 bases and J by 1 base, with 10 bases left in between. CDR1 LNHDA and CDR2 SQIVND come from the germline V gene (reference sequence). CDR3 length: 15 residues. The chain's CDR3 is CASSIPQWSGNTIYF. The DNA of the CDR3 is TGTGCCAGTAGTATCCCCCAGTGGTCTGGAAACACCATATATTTT.

The chain is built from TRBV9 and TRBJ2-1; 9 bases are a match to TRBD1. The germline CDR1 and CDR2 sequences are SGDLS and YYNGEE. The CDR3 spans 14 residues. Trimming cost V 3 bases and J 9 bases; bases outside gene matches: 7. CDR3 region: CASSDGTGSSEQFF. DNA for the CDR3: TGTGCCAGCAGCGATGGGACAGGGAGTTCTGAGCAGTTCTTC. The full variable domain, rest sourced from reference TRBV9 and TRBJ2-1, is DSGVTQTPKHLITATGQRVTLRCSPRSGDLSVYWYQQSLDQGLQFLIQYYNGEERAKGNILERFSAQQFPDLHSELNLSSLELGDSALYFCASSDGTGSSEQFFGPGTRLTVL.

The chain carries TRBV6-2 or TRBV6-3 and TRBJ2-5, with 11 bases identical to TRBD2. V gave up 3 bases and J gave up 1 base; unmatched junction bases: 7. This CDR3 has 17 amino acids. Germline-derived CDR1 and CDR2 are MNHEY and SVGEGT. The CDR3, as DNA: TGTGCCAGCAGTTATTTACGGGGGACTAGCGGCCAAGAGACCCAGTACTTC. Translating it yields CASSYLRGTSGQETQYF.

The chain has TRBV30 and TRBJ1-6, with D possibly matching TRBD1 (5 bases). The germline gives CDR1 GTSNPN, CDR2 SVGIG (reference sequence). The CDR3 is 14 amino acids. V shed 4 bases and J shed 8 bases, with 15 bases lying between them. CDR3 DNA sequence: TGTGCCTGGACGGGGGGGGGTTTTGATTCACCCCTCCACTTT. Its translation: CAWTGGGFDSPLHF.